The clone carrying this T cell receptor beta chain was seen more than once but under ten times. As yet, its antigen is unknown. Template switching added a universal primer binding site, and final cDNA carried unique molecular identifiers. TCRdb independently ran MiXCR on the 5' RACE reads; one entry per CDR3 protein. The sample shows about 500,000 distinct CDR3 sequences, around 15% of them seen only once. The data belong to a study of identical twins. The CDR3 has 13 residues. Trimming left V 2 bases short and J 5 bases short, with 7 bases between. Germline V gene data show CDR1 as SGHDT and CDR2 as YYEEEE. Overall study results and limits: Out-of-frame beta sequences exhibited a weaker degree of excess twin sharing. Out-of-frame alpha sequences shared between twins exhibited an excess of low generation probability.

The sample was also linked to a second study, of yellow fever vaccine responses in identical twins. That source reports: Twins' vaccine T cell response reportedly gave the appearance of partial convergence and partial personalization.

The TCR comes from a woman between 18 and 29 years old in good health. What was sequenced was CD4+ T cells sorted from blood. J is TRBJ2-2 and V is TRBV5-6; D unclear. Written as DNA, the CDR3 is TGTGCCAGCAGCTTCTTCAAGACCGGGGAGCTGTTTTTT. It translates to CASSFFKTGELFF.